This T cell receptor beta chain derives from a study of shared clonotypes between healthy human individuals (dated by TCRdb to about 2020). A note on the overall study: The cohort comprised two women and a few men aged 18 to 49 years. For each donor, three plates each were used for CD4 naive and CD4 memory, two plates were used for CD8 naive, and one plate was used for CD8 memory. Per donor, leukapheresis produced somewhere between about 0.9 and 10 billion PBMCs. To estimate repertoire size and how much clonotypes are shared between individuals, the study performed deep sequencing of blood TCR repertoires from roughly five healthy adults. Libraries were prepared and TCR repertoires were sequenced by different laboratories using diverse techniques, in order to increase sequencing depth and limit assay-specific biases. Study-wide findings and limitations: When a handful of donors were compared, the shared fraction of clonotypes was around 5% for naive CD4, approximately 3.5% for naive CD8, 2% to 2.5% for memory CD4, and 0.4% for memory CD8. Higher generation probabilities were observed for clonotypes shared by all four sorted-subset donors than for non-shared clonotypes. Because the study included only a small number of donors, the genetic and exposure-history diversity represented was limited. Incomplete sequencing was indicated by rarefaction of sorted-subset datasets, despite the large sequencing depth. Sampling was restricted to blood, and TCR repertoires in tissues likely differ from the TCR repertoires found in blood. Larger estimated clonotype richness was generally found for naive subsets than for memory subsets. Pairwise subsampling led to the expectation that sequencing depth would affect the degree of clonotype sharing among donors.

About this clone itself: The clone's antigen remains unknown. Base quality data are lacking; no much larger clone is found one base away.

The donors were healthy, HIV-negative adults with no recently reported acute infections or vaccinations. Every donor was a Caucasian adult living in Nashville, Tennessee, USA. CD4+ T cells were enriched through magnetic negative selection, after which naive cells were positively selected on CD45RA and the remaining negative fraction served as the memory subset. Blood was collected by leukapheresis, and PBMCs were isolated by Ficoll-Histopaque density gradient centrifugation and then cryopreserved in liquid nitrogen vapor phase. Purity and quantity of every magnetically sorted T cell population were checked by analytical flow cytometry. Genomic DNA was isolated from every sorted fraction and measured by UV absorbance on a Nanodrop 2000c. Using the deep immunoSEQ assay, TCR CDR3 regions were amplified from genomic DNA by multiplex PCR. Extracted genomic DNA from each cell subset was spread evenly across all wells of several immunoSEQ 96-well plates, with each plate serving as a replicate. For sorted subsets, approximately 200 ng of genomic DNA, equivalent to some 33,000 T cell genomes, went into each replicate PCR. The purified libraries were quantified using a Qubit 3.0 fluorometer, sized with a Bioanalyzer 2100, and then quantified again using the KAPA Library Quantification kit. Each immunoSEQ 96-well plate was sequenced on its own single-read 150-cycle Illumina NextSeq 550 flow cell. As for how the authors treated the data: Because the immunoSEQ output included only junctional sequences and no quality scores, the filtering could not be the same as the filtering used for full-length reads. To assign V/J genes and CDR3, sequences were annotated against IMGT germline references using PyIR, a Python wrapper for IgBLAST v1.9. Reads were filtered out if the reads had weak V/J assignments (E-value above 1e-6), no CDR3, stop codons, out-of-frame junctions, or ambiguous translated residues. V3J clonotypes were defined by identical inferred V gene, J gene, and CDR3 amino acid sequence. To compute the percentage overlap between repertoires, the number of shared unique clonotypes was divided by the size of the smaller repertoire. RTK rarefaction, the Chao1 estimator, and Recon v2.1 estimates of unobserved clonotypes were used to assess repertoire richness. Generation probabilities were computed with OLGA for all TCRbeta clonotypes obtained by the gDNA method from several donors. TCRdb retrieved this table from immuneACCESS and kept in-frame rearrangements only. Not all clones are present; in checked studies, unresolved V genes account for under half, and no reason is known for the remainder. Clone size and the V and J calls come from that table; the DNA yielded D and trimming. The sample contains some 2,000,000 clones, approximately 94% of them found a single time. Jointly, the top ten make up approximately 0.13% of the sample.

The receptor was derived from a man between 18 and 35 years old in good health. The sequencing sample was made of naive CD4+ T cells sorted from blood. The cell subset or site label, read with the paper, signifies: CD45RA+ positively selected.

This receptor carries the CDR3 CASTRQGPTDTQYF. The DNA reads TGTGCCAGCACTCGACAGGGACCCACAGATACGCAGTATTTT. The chain employs TRBV27 and TRBJ2-3; TRBD1 aligns with 7 central bases. Including cysteine and phenylalanine, the CDR3 has 14 amino acids. The retained sequence is limited to the CDR3, 42 bases, with the frame set at the first base. Germline trimming amounts to 7 bases on V and 2 bases on J, with 6 as the count of junction bases outside the gene matches. Sequences MNHEY (CDR1) and SMNVEV (CDR2) are obtained from the germline V gene (reference sequence).